The entry below describes one T cell receptor (beta chain). Its cognate antigen is unknown. The V end was cut by 6 bases, the J end by 0 bases, with 16 bases between. CDR3 length equals 15 residues. CDR1 is DFQATT, CDR2 SNEGSKA, per germline (reference sequence). The use of a sample-barcoded 5' primer and a J-beta primer mix characterized a second PCR of about 7 to 12 cycles. Using its own MiXCR run on the 5' RACE reads, TCRdb lists one record per CDR3 protein. Of fewer than 800,000 distinct CDR3 sequences in the sample, more than 40% are singletons; the top ten hold under 35%. This sample was included in a study of blood T cells in healthy people across ages. Study-wide background: The capture of about one barcoded beta molecule per two T cells was achieved by template switching. Whole-study results and caveats: CMV infection status of these donors was not known.

Sequencing input: blood. The clonotype originates from a woman aged 60-75 years in good health. This chain links TRBV20-1 with TRBJ2-3; D perhaps matches TRBD1 (7 bases). This CDR3 reads CSAGGDSTSTDTQYF. The CDR3 region has the DNA TGCAGTGCGGGCGGGGACAGCACTAGCACAGATACGCAGTATTTT.